This T cell receptor beta chain was found in a study of blood T cell repertoires in COVID-19. Whole-study context: Samples taken during acute and convalescent COVID-19 were collected in the United States, Italy and Spain. T cells, B-cell-depleted T cells, or PBMCs supplied cDNA or gDNA.

There are 13 residues in the CDR3. Germline lookup yields CDR1 ENHRY and CDR2 SYGVKD. V trimming: 4 bases; J trimming: 10 bases; junction bases outside the gene matches: 5. In the original analysis: The assay estimated nucleated cells by amplifying reference gene primers. TCRdb's table, derived via immunoSEQ multiplex PCR, lists solely in-frame clones and lacks some. V, J and clone size are those of that table, while D and trimming were read from the DNA. The sample has some 78,000 clones; 70% to 90% are singletons. Sequences were obtained from peripheral blood. The V gene is TRBV10-3, the J gene TRBJ1-4; 8 nucleotides agree with TRBD1. The source is an older man with active or convalescent COVID-19. The CDR3 here is CAISGDTGGKLFF. CDR3 bases: TGTGCCATCAGTGGAGACACAGGGGGAAAACTGTTTTTT.